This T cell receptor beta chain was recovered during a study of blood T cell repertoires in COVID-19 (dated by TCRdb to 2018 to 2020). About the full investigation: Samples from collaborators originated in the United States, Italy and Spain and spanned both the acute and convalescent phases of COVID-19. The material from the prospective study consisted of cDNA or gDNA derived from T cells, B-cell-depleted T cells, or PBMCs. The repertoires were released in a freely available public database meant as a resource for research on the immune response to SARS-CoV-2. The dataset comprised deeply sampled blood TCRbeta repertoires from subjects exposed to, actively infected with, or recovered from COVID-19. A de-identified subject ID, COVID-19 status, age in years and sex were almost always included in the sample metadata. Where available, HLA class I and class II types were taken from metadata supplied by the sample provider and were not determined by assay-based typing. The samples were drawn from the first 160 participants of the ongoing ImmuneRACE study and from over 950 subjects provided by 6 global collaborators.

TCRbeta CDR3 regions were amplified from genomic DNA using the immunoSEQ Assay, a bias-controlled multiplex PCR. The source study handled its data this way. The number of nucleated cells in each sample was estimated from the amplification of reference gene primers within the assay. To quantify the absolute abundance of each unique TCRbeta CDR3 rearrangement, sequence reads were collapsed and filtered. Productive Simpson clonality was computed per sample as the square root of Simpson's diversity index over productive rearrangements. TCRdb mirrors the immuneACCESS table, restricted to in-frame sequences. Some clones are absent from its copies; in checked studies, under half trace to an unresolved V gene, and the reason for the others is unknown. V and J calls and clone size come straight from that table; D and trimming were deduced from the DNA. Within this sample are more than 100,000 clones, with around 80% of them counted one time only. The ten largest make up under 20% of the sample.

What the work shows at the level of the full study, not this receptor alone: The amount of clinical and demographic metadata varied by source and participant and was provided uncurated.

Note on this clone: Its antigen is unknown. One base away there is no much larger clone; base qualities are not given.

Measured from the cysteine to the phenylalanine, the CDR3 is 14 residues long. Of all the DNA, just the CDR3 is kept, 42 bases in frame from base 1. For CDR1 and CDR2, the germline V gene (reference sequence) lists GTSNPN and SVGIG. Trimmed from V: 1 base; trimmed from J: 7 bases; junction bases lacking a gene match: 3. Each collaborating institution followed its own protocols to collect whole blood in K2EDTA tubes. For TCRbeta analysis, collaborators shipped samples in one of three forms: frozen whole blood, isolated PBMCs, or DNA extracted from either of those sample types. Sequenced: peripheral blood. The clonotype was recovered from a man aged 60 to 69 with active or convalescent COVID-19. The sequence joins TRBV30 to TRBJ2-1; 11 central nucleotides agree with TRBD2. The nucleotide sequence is TGTGCCTGGAGTGCGATAGCGGGAGGGAATGAGCAGTTCTTC. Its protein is CAWSAIAGGNEQFF.